This T cell receptor beta chain was identified in a study of T cells in Graves' hyperthyroidism and ophthalmopathy. TCR beta CDR3 regions were amplified from RNA. RT-PCR in the first round (using the HTBI primer set) targeted the TCR CDR3. A single record per CDR3 protein comes from TCRdb applying MiXCR to the multiplex PCR reads. Of almost 500,000 distinct CDR3 sequences in the sample, around a fifth are singletons; the top ten hold around 47%. V lost 3 bases to trimming and J lost 2 bases; unmatched junction nucleotides: 4. Looked up from germline, CDR1 is MGHRA and CDR2 is YSYEKL. The CDR3 is made up of 14 amino acids. This clonotype was seen a few times.

The chain joins TRBV4-1 to TRBJ2-7; 7 nucleotides align to TRBD1. The source of this sequence is a woman aged 70 to 79 with Graves' ophthalmopathy. Sequenced input: blood. As DNA, the CDR3 is TGCGCCAGCAGCCAGGGACAGATGACCTACGAGCAGTACTTC. Translation: CASSQGQMTYEQYF.